This is a list of T cell receptor beta chains from one sample in a study of radiotherapy plus CTLA-4 blockade in lung cancer. The assay was immunoSEQ multiplex PCR, and TCRdb's table has in-frame clones only and misses some. Of approximately 98,000 clones in the sample, approximately 78% are singletons; the top ten hold around 3.7%. Specimen: peripheral blood, collected from a patient treated with radiotherapy plus ipilimumab. These receptors originate from a human donor with non-small cell lung cancer who had a partial response to radiotherapy plus ipilimumab. The conserved cysteine and the conserved F or W are not part of the CDR3 here.

j_call v_call cdr3_aa
TRBJ1-3 TRBV25-1 ASSESGGSGNTIY
TRBJ2-1 TRBV30 AWRALAGGYYNEQF
TRBJ1-1 TRBV5-6 ASSLSVDTEAF
TRBJ2-3 TRBV9 ASSVGLAGEGGNTQY
TRBJ1-3 TRBV18 ASSPLSKASGNTIY
TRBJ1-2 TRBV11-3 ASSLNQDRAGLQRYT
TRBJ1-1 TRBV28 ASSLAGDEAF
TRBJ1-2 TRBV5-1 ASSLGLGDRAHGYT
TRBJ2-3 TRBV2 ASREYTDTQY
TRBJ1-4 TRBV28 ASSPYSHNEKLF
TRBJ1-1 TRBV7-3 ASSLRQGVEAF
TRBJ1-1 TRBV7-8 ASSTGGGTEAF
TRBJ2-2 TRBV15 ATSRSGTSGELF
TRBJ2-1 TRBV7-2 ASSLQGIYNEQF
TRBJ2-6 TRBV18 ASSATGSGANVLT
TRBJ2-5 TRBV4-2 ASSQDPLAGVGETQY
TRBJ2-1 TRBV7-2 ASSLVGSGSSYEQF
TRBJ2-2 TRBV28 ASRFAGSTGELF
TRBJ2-7 TRBV7-2 ASSFRLAGLSSYEQY
TRBJ1-1 TRBV7-6 ASSLAIEAQGGNTEAF
TRBJ2-2 TRBV25-1 ASSEYQEGGELF
TRBJ1-4 TRBV7-9 ASSPFMGGDEKLF
TRBJ2-1 TRBV18 ASSRTGLAYNEQF
TRBJ2-3 TRBV10-3 ASSGGTDTQY
TRBJ2-3 TRBV29-1 SVEDPGQGDTDTQY
TRBJ1-5 TRBV27 ASAEGLYSNQPQH
TRBJ1-5 TRBV12-5 ASASSGGSNQPQH
TRBJ2-3 TRBV10-1 ASSMTGVSTGTQY
TRBJ2-1 TRBV19 ATVPGLSVGSYNEQF
TRBJ2-2 TRBV7-5 VRSLPKTSGNTGELF
TRBJ2-1 TRBV9 ASSEVADSYNEQF
TRBJ2-3 TRBV7-2 ASSLASKTTADTQY
TRBJ2-7 TRBV5-6 ASSYRLAGGDEQY
TRBJ2-3 TRBV7-3 ASSRTSGTDTQY
TRBJ2-1 TRBV28 ASSPRVGYNEQF
TRBJ2-7 TRBV6-1 ASSEQGSSILGYEQY
TRBJ1-4 TRBV2 AGQRETTNEKLF
TRBJ1-1 TRBV10-3 AICKDRGAEAF
TRBJ2-5 TRBV4-1 ASSPGLAGDETQY
TRBJ2-1 TRBV4-1 ASSQGPRWHEQF
TRBJ2-5 TRBV5-1 ASSAAGEETQY
TRBJ2-5 TRBV5-1 ASNRGNGETQY
TRBJ1-4 TRBV30 ACAAGPNEKLF
TRBJ2-7 TRBV30 AWSQNTGQSYEQY
TRBJ2-1 TRBV19 ASSSLAGGKSNEQF
TRBJ2-5 TRBV27 ASSLVGMRETQY
TRBJ1-5 TRBV10-2 ASSEVTGGQPQH
TRBJ2-2 TRBV19 ASSDPAGGLDTGELF
TRBJ2-5 TRBV29-1 SVGAVADETQY
TRBJ2-3 TRBV5-4 ASSSPGQGTTQY
TRBJ2-1 TRBV12-5 ASGLELYNEQF
TRBJ2-1 TRBV11-2 ASSPTRGLGQF
TRBJ2-5 TRBV27 ASRSVLAVETQY
TRBJ2-7 TRBV18 ASSSTRTSGSSEQY
TRBJ2-3 TRBV5-1 ASSLELAGVGSDTQY